This T cell receptor (beta chain) originates from a study of cytomegalovirus exposure and HLA in healthy donors. Germline V gives CDR1 LNHDA, CDR2 SQIVND (reference sequence). The CDR3 runs 18 residues. The trim removed 5 bases at V and 2 bases at J, leaving 7 bases unmatched. Study findings and constraints: In vitro testing confirmed a few CMV-associated chains as specific for CMV antigens. Published work reported that the classifier diagnosed cytomegalovirus status with high specificity and sensitivity. An analysis that came later showed most CMV-associated TCR beta chains appearing HLA-restricted.

PCR was performed using 60 Vbeta and 13 Jbeta primers. Produced via immunoSEQ multiplex PCR; TCRdb's table is partial and in-frame only. The sample includes roughly 150,000 clones, 65% to 70% seen only once; the top ten take about 1.5%. To note about this clone: Antigen: not known.

Donors sampled were nominally healthy, though unrecorded immune exposures were likely. V usage is TRBV19 and J usage is TRBJ2-1; 15 bases are a match to TRBD2. This clonotype originated in a human donor in good health. Material for sequencing was PBMCs. CDR3 residues: CASSPQGTSGRTYNEQFF. The CDR3 DNA reads TGTGCCAGTAGTCCCCAGGGGACTAGCGGGAGGACCTACAATGAGCAGTTCTTC.